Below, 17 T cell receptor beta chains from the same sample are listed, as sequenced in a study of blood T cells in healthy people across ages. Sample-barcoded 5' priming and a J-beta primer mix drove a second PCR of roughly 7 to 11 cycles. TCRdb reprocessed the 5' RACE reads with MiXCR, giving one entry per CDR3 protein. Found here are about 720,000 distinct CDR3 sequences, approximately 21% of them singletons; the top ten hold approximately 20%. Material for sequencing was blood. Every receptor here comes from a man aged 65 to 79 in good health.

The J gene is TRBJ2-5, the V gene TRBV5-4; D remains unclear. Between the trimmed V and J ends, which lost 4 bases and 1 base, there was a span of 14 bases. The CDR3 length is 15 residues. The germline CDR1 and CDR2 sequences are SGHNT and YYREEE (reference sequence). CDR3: CASSPESYSQETQYF. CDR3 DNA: TGTGCCAGCAGCCCAGAATCATACTCCCAAGAGACCCAGTACTTC.

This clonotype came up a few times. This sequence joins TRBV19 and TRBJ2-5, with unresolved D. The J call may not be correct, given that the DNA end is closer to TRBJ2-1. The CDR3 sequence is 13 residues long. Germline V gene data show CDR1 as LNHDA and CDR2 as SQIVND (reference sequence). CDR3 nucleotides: TGTGCCAGTAGTATTGGGCAGAACAATGAGCAGTTCTTC. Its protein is CASSIGQNNEQFF.

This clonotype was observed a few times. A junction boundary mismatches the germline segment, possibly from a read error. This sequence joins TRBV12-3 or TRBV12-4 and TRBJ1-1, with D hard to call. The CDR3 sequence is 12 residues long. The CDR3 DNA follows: TGTGCCAACAGTATGGCCATCCCTGAAGCTTTCTTT. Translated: CANSMAIPEAFF.

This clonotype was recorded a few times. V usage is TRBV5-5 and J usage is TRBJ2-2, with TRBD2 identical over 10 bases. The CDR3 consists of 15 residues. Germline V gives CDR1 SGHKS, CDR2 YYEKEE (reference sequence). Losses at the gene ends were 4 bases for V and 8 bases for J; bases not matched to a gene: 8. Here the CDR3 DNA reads TGTGCCAGCAGCCTATGGACTAGCGGCCTGGGGGAGCTGTTTTTT. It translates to CASSLWTSGLGELFF.

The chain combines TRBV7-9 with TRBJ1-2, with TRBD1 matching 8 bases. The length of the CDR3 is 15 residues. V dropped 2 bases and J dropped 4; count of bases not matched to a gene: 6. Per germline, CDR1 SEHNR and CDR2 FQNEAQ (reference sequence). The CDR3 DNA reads TGTGCCAGCAGCTTACTGAATACAGGGGGCTATGGCTACACCTTC. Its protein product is CASSLLNTGGYGYTF. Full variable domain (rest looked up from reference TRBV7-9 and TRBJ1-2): DTGVSQNPRHKITKRGQNVTFRCDPISEHNRLYWYRQTLGQGPEFLTYFQNEAQLEKSRLLSDRFSAERPKGSFSTLEIQRTEQGDSAMYLCASSLLNTGGYGYTFGSGTRLTVV.

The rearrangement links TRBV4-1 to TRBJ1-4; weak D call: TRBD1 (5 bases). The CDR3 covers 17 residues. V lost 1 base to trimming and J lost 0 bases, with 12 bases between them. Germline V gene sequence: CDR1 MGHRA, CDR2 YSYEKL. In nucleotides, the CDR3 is TGCGCCAGCAGCCAAGTTGAGGGGCGTGCAACTAATGAAAAACTGTTTTTT. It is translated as CASSQVEGRATNEKLFF.

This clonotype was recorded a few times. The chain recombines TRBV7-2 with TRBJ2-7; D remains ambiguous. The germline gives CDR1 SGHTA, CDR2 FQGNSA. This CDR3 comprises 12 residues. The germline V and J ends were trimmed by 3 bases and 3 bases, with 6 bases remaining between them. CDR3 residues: CASSLLNYEQYV. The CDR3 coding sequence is TGTGCCAGCAGCTTGTTAAACTACGAGCAGTACGTC.

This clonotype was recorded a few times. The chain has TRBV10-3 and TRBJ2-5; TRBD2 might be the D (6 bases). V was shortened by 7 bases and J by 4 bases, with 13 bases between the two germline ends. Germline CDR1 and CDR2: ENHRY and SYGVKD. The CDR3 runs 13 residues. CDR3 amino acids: CAIKSGTGETQYF. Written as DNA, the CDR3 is TGTGCCATCAAATCCGGGACTGGAGAGACCCAGTACTTC.

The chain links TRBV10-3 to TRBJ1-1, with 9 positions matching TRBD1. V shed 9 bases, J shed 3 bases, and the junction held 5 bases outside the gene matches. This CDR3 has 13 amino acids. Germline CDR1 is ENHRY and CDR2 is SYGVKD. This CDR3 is CAIRQGGDTEAFF. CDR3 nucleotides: TGTGCCATAAGACAGGGGGGAGACACTGAAGCTTTCTTT.

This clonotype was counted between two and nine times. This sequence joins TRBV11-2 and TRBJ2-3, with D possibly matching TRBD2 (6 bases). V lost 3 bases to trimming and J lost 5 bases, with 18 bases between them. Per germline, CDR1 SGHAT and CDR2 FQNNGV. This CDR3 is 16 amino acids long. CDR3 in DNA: TGTGCCAGCAGCTTCGGGACTGGCTTGTTTGAAGATACGCAGTATTTT. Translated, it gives CASSFGTGLFEDTQYF.

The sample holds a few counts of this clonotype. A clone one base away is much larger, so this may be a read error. CDR3 loop: CASSWDTLYERYF. DNA of the CDR3: TGTGCCAGCAGCTGGGACACCCTTTATGAGCGGTACTTC. This chain connects TRBV7-8 to TRBJ2-7; D possibly corresponds to TRBD1 (6 bases). Germline V CDR1 and CDR2: SGHVS, FQNEAQ. This CDR3 comprises 13 residues.

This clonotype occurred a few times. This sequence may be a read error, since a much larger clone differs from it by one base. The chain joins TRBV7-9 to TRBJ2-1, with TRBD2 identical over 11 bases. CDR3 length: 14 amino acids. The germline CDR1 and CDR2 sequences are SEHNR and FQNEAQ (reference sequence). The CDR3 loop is CVSSRTSGSNEQFF. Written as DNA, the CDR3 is TGTGTCAGCAGCCGGACTAGCGGGTCCAATGAGCAGTTCTTC.

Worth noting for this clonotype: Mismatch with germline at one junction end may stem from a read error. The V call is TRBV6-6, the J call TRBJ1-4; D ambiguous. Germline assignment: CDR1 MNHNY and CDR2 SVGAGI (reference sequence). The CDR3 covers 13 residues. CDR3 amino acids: CASSYSGTEKPFF. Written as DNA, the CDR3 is TGTGCCAGCAGTTACTCTGGCACTGAAAAACCGTTTTTT.

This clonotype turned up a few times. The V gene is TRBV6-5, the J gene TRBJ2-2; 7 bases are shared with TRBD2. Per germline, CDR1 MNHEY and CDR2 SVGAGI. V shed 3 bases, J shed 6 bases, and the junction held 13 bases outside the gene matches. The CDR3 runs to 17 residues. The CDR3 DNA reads TGTGCCAGCAGTTATCTGGCGGGATCTAGCGGTGCCGGGGAGCTGTTTTTT. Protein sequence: CASSYLAGSSGAGELFF.

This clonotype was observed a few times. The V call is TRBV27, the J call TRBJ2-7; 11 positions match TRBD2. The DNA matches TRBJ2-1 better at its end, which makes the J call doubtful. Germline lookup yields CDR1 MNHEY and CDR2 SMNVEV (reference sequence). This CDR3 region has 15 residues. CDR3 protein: CASKSGTSGSNEQFF. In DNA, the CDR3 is TGTGCCAGCAAATCAGGGACTAGCGGTTCCAATGAGCAGTTCTTC.

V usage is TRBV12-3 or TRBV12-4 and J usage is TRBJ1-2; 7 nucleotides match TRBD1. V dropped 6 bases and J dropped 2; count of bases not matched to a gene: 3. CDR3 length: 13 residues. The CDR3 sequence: CASRAGQNYGYTF. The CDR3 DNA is TGTGCCAGCAGGGCGGGACAGAACTATGGCTACACCTTC.

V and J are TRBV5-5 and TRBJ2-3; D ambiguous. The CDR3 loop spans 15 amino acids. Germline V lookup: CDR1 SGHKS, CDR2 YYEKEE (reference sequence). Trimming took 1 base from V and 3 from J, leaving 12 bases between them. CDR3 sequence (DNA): TGTGCCAGCAGCTTGATTTTAGGGCGAACAGATACGCAGTATTTT. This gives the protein CASSLILGRTDTQYF.